This paragraph reports one T cell receptor (beta chain). PCR involved 60 Vbeta and 13 Jbeta primers. Sequenced by immunoSEQ multiplex PCR; TCRdb stores in-frame clones only, minus some. Listed are about 77,000 clones; roughly 15% falls within the top ten. This sample is drawn from a study of cytomegalovirus exposure and HLA in healthy donors. CDR1 is SGHRS, CDR2 YFSETQ, per germline. Germline trimming cut 4 bases from V and 0 bases from J; bases unmatched to any gene: 10. The CDR3 is made up of 18 amino acids. V gene TRBV5-1 combines with J gene TRBJ2-1; 10 bases are a match to TRBD2. Sequenced sample: PBMCs. The clonotype comes from a man aged 50 to 59 in good health and CMV-seropositive. CDR3 sequence: CASSPRASGGSSYNEQFF. CDR3 DNA sequence: TGCGCCAGCAGCCCCCGGGCTAGCGGGGGCAGCTCCTACAATGAGCAGTTCTTC.